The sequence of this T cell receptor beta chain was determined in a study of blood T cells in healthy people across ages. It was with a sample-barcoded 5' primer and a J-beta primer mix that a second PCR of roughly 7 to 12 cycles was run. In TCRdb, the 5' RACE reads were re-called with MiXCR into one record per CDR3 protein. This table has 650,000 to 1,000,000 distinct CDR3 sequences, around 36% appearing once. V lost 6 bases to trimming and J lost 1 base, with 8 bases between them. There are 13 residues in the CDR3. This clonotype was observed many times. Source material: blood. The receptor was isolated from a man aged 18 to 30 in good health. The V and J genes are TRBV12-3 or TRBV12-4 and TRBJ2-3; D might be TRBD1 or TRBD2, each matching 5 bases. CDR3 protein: CASSWDRTDTQYF. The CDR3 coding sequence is TGTGCCAGCAGCTGGGACCGCACAGATACGCAGTATTTT.